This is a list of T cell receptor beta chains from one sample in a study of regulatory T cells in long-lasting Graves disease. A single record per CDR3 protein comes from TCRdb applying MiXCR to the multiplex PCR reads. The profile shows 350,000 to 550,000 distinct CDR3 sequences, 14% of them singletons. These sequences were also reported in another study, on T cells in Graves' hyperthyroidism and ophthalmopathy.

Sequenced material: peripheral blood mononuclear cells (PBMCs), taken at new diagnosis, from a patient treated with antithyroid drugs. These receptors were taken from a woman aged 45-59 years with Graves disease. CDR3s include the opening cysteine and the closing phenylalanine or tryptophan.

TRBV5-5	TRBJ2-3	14	CASSTPGQGDTQYF
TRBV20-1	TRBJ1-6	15	CSASYLGTDVSPLHF
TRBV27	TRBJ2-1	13	CASSYLGDNEQFF
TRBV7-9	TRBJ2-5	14	CASSLVLLAETQYF
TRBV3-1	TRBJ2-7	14	CASSQEYRPYEQYF
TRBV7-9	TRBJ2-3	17	CASSLDSLAVNADTQYF
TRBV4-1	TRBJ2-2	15	CASSQEWGAAGELFF
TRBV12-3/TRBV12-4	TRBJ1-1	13	CASSPDKNTEAFF
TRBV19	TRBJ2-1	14	CASSRSRDWERRVF
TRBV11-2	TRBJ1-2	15	CASSPLGTGSYGYTF
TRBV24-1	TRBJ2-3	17	CATSDLQRGSSTDTQYF
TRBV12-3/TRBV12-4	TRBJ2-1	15	CASTPPAGSYNEQFF
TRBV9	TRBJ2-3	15	CASSVGARSPDTQYF
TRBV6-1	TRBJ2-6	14	CASSKGSGANVLTF
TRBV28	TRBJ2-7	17	CASSLFPTVFLSYEQYF
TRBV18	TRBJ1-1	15	CASSPGTEGYTEAFF
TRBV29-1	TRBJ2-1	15	CSVEDRELPYNEQFF
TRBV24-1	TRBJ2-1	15	CATSDFQGAYNEQFF
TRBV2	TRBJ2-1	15	CASRVTSGDYNEQFF
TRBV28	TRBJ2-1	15	CASSLWGRAYNEQFF
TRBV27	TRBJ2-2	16	CASRPAPDGTTGELFF
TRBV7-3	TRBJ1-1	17	CASSPQAGYGVNTEAFF
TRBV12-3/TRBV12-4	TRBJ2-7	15	CASSLTGQGSYEQYF
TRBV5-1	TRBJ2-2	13	CASSGGGTGELFF
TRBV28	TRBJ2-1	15	CASFSSGRGYNEQFF
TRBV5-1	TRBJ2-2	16	CASSTVAGVNTGELFF
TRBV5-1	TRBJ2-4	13	CATRGEAKNIQYF
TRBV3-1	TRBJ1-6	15	CASSQEGVPNSPLHF
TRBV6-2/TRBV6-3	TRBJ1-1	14	CASTPTGRGTEAFF
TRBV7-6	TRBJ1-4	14	CASSLSRGNEKLFF
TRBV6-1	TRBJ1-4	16	CASSEALTGPYEKLFF
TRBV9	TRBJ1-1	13	CASSATMDPRAFF
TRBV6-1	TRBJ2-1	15	CASSPAGFSYNEQFF
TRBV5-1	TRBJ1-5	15	CASSLSGTGVQPQHF
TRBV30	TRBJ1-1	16	CAWRPNQGQGPTEAFF
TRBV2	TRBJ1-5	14	CASSEWGRDQPQHF
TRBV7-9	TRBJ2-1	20	CASSRIDARTGTGGLDEQFF
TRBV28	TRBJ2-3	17	CASSPWTSGRSTDTQYF
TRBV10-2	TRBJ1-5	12	CASSGENQPQHF
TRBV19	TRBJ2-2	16	CASTPSGDSTTGELFF